This T cell receptor (beta chain) originates from a study of technical replicates of blood from four donors. Method: immunoSEQ multiplex PCR; TCRdb's copy keeps in-frame clones and lacks some. The sample carries over 25,000 clones, around 90% recorded once. This CDR3 is 15 amino acids long. Germline CDR1 reads SGHRS; CDR2 reads YFSETQ. V shed 4 bases and J 5 bases; nucleotides not matched to a gene: 8. The source of this sequence is a human donor in good health. Some clones in this sample may be carry-over from other donors' samples. Sequences were obtained from PBMCs. V and J are TRBV5-1 and TRBJ2-5; the match to TRBD1 covers 10 bases. The CDR3 DNA follows: TGCGCCAGCAGCAGAAATGGACAGGGGGGGGAGACCCAGTACTTC. This codes for CASSRNGQGGETQYF.